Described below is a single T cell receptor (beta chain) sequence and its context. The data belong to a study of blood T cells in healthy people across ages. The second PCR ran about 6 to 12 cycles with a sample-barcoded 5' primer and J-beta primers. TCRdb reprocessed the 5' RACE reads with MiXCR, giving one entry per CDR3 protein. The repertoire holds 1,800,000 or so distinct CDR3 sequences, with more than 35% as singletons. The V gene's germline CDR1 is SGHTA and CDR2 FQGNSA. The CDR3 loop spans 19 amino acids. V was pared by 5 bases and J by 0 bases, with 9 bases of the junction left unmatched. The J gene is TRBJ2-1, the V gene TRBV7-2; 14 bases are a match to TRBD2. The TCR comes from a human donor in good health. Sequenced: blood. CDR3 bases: TGTGCCAGCAGCGGAGGACTAGCGGGGGGCAAGAGCTCCTACAATGAGCAGTTCTTC. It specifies CASSGGLAGGKSSYNEQFF.